Described below is a single T cell receptor (beta chain) sequence and its context. Its antigen remains unknown. This sample is drawn from a study of CD4 T cells in relation to SARS-CoV-2 and coronaviruses. Measured with immunoSEQ multiplex PCR; TCRdb has only the in-frame clones, and not every one. The table records about 24,000 clones, roughly 80% of them present only once. Before the COVID-19 pandemic, during about 2010-2018, CD4+ T cells were taken from unexposed donors. The cells were cultured for over eight days before CD4+ T cells were isolated. Germline V gene sequence: CDR1 MNHEY, CDR2 SVGAGI. V dropped 6 bases and J dropped 2 bases, with 8 bases sitting between them. The CDR3 runs 13 residues.

The source is a human donor in good health. The chain links TRBV6-5 to TRBJ1-5; D is undetermined. The specimen was CD4+ T cells from PBMCs, cultured in vitro. This chain's CDR3 is CASRELGNQPQHF. In nucleotides, the CDR3 is TGTGCCAGCAGGGAGTTGGGCAATCAGCCCCAGCATTTT.